Presented here are 13 T cell receptor beta chains from one specimen sequenced in a study of blood T cell repertoires in COVID-19. TCRdb's table, derived via immunoSEQ multiplex PCR, lists solely in-frame clones and lacks some. Here the sample spans 350,000 to 450,000 clones, 70% to 90% being singletons. Sequences were obtained from peripheral blood. The source is a woman between 40 and 50 years old with COVID-19, enrolled during active disease.

V is TRBV7-2 and J is TRBJ2-1; TRBD2 aligns across 8 bases. Germline V gene data show CDR1 as SGHTA and CDR2 as FQGNSA. The CDR3 covers 15 residues. V was clipped by 3 bases and J by 3 bases; unmatched bases: 4. For the CDR3, the DNA is TGTGCCAGCAGCTTCACTAGCGGACTCTACAATGAGCAGTTCTTC. Translation: CASSFTSGLYNEQFF.

The gene calls are TRBV21-1 and TRBJ1-2. TRBV21-1 is flagged as a pseudogene. The CDR3 is 14 residues long. The CDR3 loop reads CASSSEGLGYGYTF. CDR3 nucleotide sequence: TGTGCCAGCAGCAGTGAGGGACTCGGCTATGGCTACACCTTC.

Written as DNA, the CDR3 is TGTGCCAGCAGCCTAAAGGGGGCTGGGGCCAACGTCCTGACTTTC. Its translation is CASSLKGAGANVLTF. The chain employs TRBV7-2 and TRBJ2-6; D possibly corresponds to TRBD1 (6 bases). The CDR3 spans 15 residues. Germline CDR1 is SGHTA and CDR2 is FQGNSA. V dropped 5 bases and J dropped 2 bases, with 10 bases sitting between them.

The chain recombines TRBV6-1 with TRBJ1-5; the D is unclear. The CDR3 runs 14 residues. Looked up from germline, CDR1 is MNHNS and CDR2 is SASEGT. Trimming stripped 2 bases from V and 4 bases from J, with 9 bases between. This CDR3 reads CASSENWSNQPQHF. The CDR3 DNA follows: TGTGCCAGCAGTGAAAATTGGAGTAATCAGCCCCAGCATTTT.

The J gene is TRBJ1-5, the V gene TRBV3-1 (or the pseudogene TRBV3-2); 8 nucleotides align to TRBD1. V shed 1 base, J shed 4 bases, and the junction held 9 bases outside the gene matches. This CDR3 is 17 amino acids long. The germline V gene encodes CDR1 LGHDT and CDR2 YNNKEL (reference sequence). The CDR3 reads CASSQGPPGQANQPQHF. The CDR3 DNA is TGTGCCAGCAGCCAAGGACCGCCGGGACAGGCTAATCAGCCCCAGCATTTT.

V is TRBV12-5 and J is TRBJ2-7, with D tentatively TRBD2 (7 bases). Germline loops: CDR1 LGHNT, CDR2 FRNRAP. Between the trimmed V and J ends, which lost 1 base and 5 bases, there was a span of 18 bases. There are 16 residues in the CDR3. CDR3 amino acids: CASGLGDGGALDEQYF. The CDR3 DNA follows: TGTGCTAGTGGTTTGGGAGATGGGGGGGCCCTTGACGAGCAGTACTTC.

There are many counts of this clone. This rearrangement joins TRBV27 to TRBJ1-4; D gene unclear. V was trimmed by 5 bases and J by 6 bases, leaving 13 bases between them. This CDR3 contains 14 residues. Germline values: CDR1 MNHEY, CDR2 SMNVEV (reference sequence). This chain's CDR3 is CASSPRSGHEKLFF. In nucleotides, the CDR3 is TGTGCCAGCAGTCCACGATCTGGGCATGAAAAACTGTTTTTT. The variable domain in full, with the rest retrieved from reference TRBV27 and TRBJ1-4, is EAQVTQNPRYLITVTGKKLTVTCSQNMNHEYMSWYRQDPGLGLRQIYYSMNVEVTDKGDVPEGYKVSRKEKRNFPLILESPSPNQTSLYFCASSPRSGHEKLFFGSGTQLSVL.

This clone was seen a single time. This sequence joins TRBV9 and TRBJ1-2, with TRBD1 as a possible D gene (5 bases). The V end was cut by 0 bases, the J end by 4 bases, with 19 bases between. This CDR3 is built from 17 residues. Per germline, CDR1 SGDLS and CDR2 YYNGEE. The CDR3 protein is CASSVDPPGGLIYGYTF. The CDR3, as DNA: TGTGCCAGCAGCGTAGATCCCCCTGGGGGACTCATCTATGGCTACACCTTC. The whole variable domain, remainder taken from reference TRBV9 and TRBJ1-2, is DSGVTQTPKHLITATGQRVTLRCSPRSGDLSVYWYQQSLDQGLQFLIQYYNGEERAKGNILERFSAQQFPDLHSELNLSSLELGDSALYFCASSVDPPGGLIYGYTFGSGTRLTVV.

A note on this clone: Additional DNA sequences in this sample encode the identical CDR3. The DNA for the CDR3 is TGCGCCAGCAGCCTTCGGGGGATGGGCACAGATACGCAGTATTTT. It translates to CASSLRGMGTDTQYF. The chain links TRBV5-1 to TRBJ2-3; possible D gene TRBD2, 6 bases. V was clipped by 4 bases and J by 1 base, with 13 bases between them. Germline loops: CDR1 SGHRS, CDR2 YFSETQ. There are 15 residues in the CDR3. The variable domain in full, with the rest retrieved from reference TRBV5-1 and TRBJ2-3, is KAGVTQTPRYLIKTRGQQVTLSCSPISGHRSVSWYQQTPGQGLQFLFEYFSETQRNKGNFPGRFSGRQFSNSRSEMNVSTLELGDSALYLCASSLRGMGTDTQYFGPGTRLTVL.

The chain carries TRBV6-5 and TRBJ1-1; D may be TRBD1 (5 bases). The germline CDR1 and CDR2 sequences are MNHEY and SVGAGI. Trimming removed 1 base at V and 10 bases at J, with 19 bases between. The CDR3 covers 15 residues. As DNA, the CDR3 is TGTGCCAGCAGTTACTTTGGGGGGAACCTCAAAACAGCTTTCTTT. Residues: CASSYFGGNLKTAFF.

This CDR3 reads CASSLSPVTDQPQHF. The DNA of the CDR3 is TGTGCCAGCAGCTTAAGCCCTGTTACGGATCAGCCCCAGCATTTT. The J gene is TRBJ1-5, the V gene TRBV7-2; D uncertain. The CDR3 sequence is 15 residues long. Per germline, CDR1 SGHTA and CDR2 FQGNSA. The V gene lost 2 bases and the J gene lost 5 bases, with 13 bases spanning the gap.

The chain joins TRBV11-2 to TRBJ1-2; D is unresolved. With 3 bases removed from V and 4 bases from J, the gap between germline ends came to 12 bases. CDR3 length: 14 residues. Germline lookup yields CDR1 SGHAT and CDR2 FQNNGV. CDR3 region: CASSFLSSPYGYTF. CDR3 bases: TGTGCCAGCAGCTTTCTTTCCTCTCCCTATGGCTACACCTTC. Variable domain in full (rest from reference TRBV11-2 and TRBJ1-2): EAGVAQSPRYKIIEKRQSVAFWCNPISGHATLYWYQQILGQGPKLLIQFQNNGVVDDSQLPKDRFSAERLKGVDSTLKIQPAKLEDSAVYLCASSFLSSPYGYTFGSGTRLTVV.

This clone was observed a single time. The CDR3 here is CAWSASNEQYF. DNA of the CDR3: TGTGCCTGGAGTGCGAGTAACGAGCAGTACTTC. V is TRBV30 and J is TRBJ2-7; D remains unclear. The germline CDR1 and CDR2 sequences are GTSNPN and SVGIG (reference sequence). The CDR3 runs to 11 residues. Trimming cost V 1 base and J 5 bases, with 6 bases left between them.